The table lists the clone carrying this T cell receptor (beta chain) with many counts. What it recognizes is unknown. The data belong to a study of prognosis after radiotherapy for stage I lung cancer. Across the study: Tumors were squamous cell carcinoma in seven patients and adenocarcinoma in approximately twelve.

CDR3 size: 14 residues. V dropped 10 bases and J dropped 5; count of bases not matched to a gene: 10. The germline gives CDR1 MNHNS, CDR2 SASEGT. Broader study findings: Differential TRBV and TRBJ gene usage was reported between patients with metastases and patients without them. Among patients who developed distant metastases, Shannon entropy after stereotactic body radiation therapy was lower.

CDR3 of TCR beta was amplified from genomic DNA via a two-round multiplex PCR. Gene-specific primers for each TRBV and TRBJ gene drove first-round PCR. One entry per CDR3 protein, called by TCRdb with MiXCR from the multiplex PCR reads. The table has under 20,000 distinct CDR3 sequences, around 40% seen once. The material sequenced was PBMCs, taken before or after stereotactic body radiation therapy (not recorded which). The V call is TRBV6-1, the J call TRBJ2-3; TRBD1 agrees at 9 bases. The source of this sequence is a donor of 50 years or more with non-small cell lung cancer. The CDR3, as DNA: TGTGCCACCCAACCGGGACAGGGTGGAGATACGCAGTATTTT. Translating it yields CATQPGQGGDTQYF.